This T cell receptor beta chain was recovered during a study of metastatic and nonmetastatic thyroid tumors. Study at large: Thyroid patients, malignant and benign, had repertoires compared across blood and tumor or nodule tissue. Study-level findings and limits: Reportedly, malignant thyroid tumors had significantly higher TCR beta diversity than benign nodules, in blood and tumor.

V was pared by 5 bases and J by 0 bases, with 17 bases between. CDR1 and CDR2 from the germline V gene are SGHRS and YFSETQ. The CDR3 totals 16 residues. Regarding this clone: Antigen unknown. Other DNA sequences of this sample code for an identical CDR3.

Thyroid surgery took place with no prior treatment in any patient. In the authors' methods: CDR3 differences across clinicopathological groups were used to build a distant-metastasis classifier for papillary thyroid cancer. TCRdb recomputed clones from the PCR reads via MiXCR. Here the V and J calls rest on TCRdb's processing, not on the authors' analysis. The data show 23,000 or so clones, under 25% seen once. The receptor comes from a male donor with papillary thyroid cancer or a benign thyroid nodule (not recorded which). Some clones in this sample may be carry-over from other donors' samples. The chain combines TRBV5-1 with TRBJ1-1, with a tentative D call TRBD1 (6 bases). Sequencing was carried out using blood. DNA of the CDR3: TGCGCCAGCAGGGAGGCGACAGGTGCATTGAACACTGAAGCTTTCTTT. It is translated as CASREATGALNTEAFF. Variable domain in full (rest from reference TRBV5-1 and TRBJ1-1): KAGVTQTPRYLIKTRGQQVTLSCSPISGHRSVSWYQQTPGQGLQFLFEYFSETQRNKGNFPGRFSGRQFSNSRSEMNVSTLELGDSALYLCASREATGALNTEAFFGQGTRLTVV.